This T cell receptor beta chain was found in a study of T cell responses to AZD1222 COVID-19 vaccine. V dropped 4 bases and J dropped 2; count of bases not matched to a gene: 3. CDR3 length equals 15 residues. Germline values: CDR1 MGHRA, CDR2 YSYEKL. For this clone: The antigen is undetermined.

Study findings and constraints: Baseline seropositivity occurred in only 5 to 7 AZD1222 recipients. Spike-specific TCR breadth rose after two AZD1222 doses, and depth rose as well. Females made up more of the donors, who were largely white British, and clonal diversity may have come out too low.

Using immunoSEQ multiplex PCR, the repertoire was profiled, and TCRdb retains in-frame clones only, with some absent. The data show about 100,000 clones, over 75% seen once. The receptor comes from an adult in good health. V and J are TRBV4-1 and TRBJ1-5, with TRBD1 identical over 9 bases. The sequences come from peripheral blood, collected on day 0 of MenACWY control vaccination. The CDR3 sequence: CASSPGQGRNQPQHF. The CDR3 DNA follows: TGCGCCAGCAGCCCGGGACAGGGCCGCAATCAGCCCCAGCATTTT.